This entry features one T cell receptor beta chain sequence. The target antigen is unknown. Healthy HIV-negative adults without recent acute infections or vaccinations served as donors. This sample was included in a study of shared clonotypes between healthy human individuals. Template for every sorted-subset replicate PCR totaled about 200 ng DNA, about 30,000 T cell genomes. Repertoires were generated with immunoSEQ multiplex PCR, while TCRdb's copy carries only in-frame clones and drops some. This repertoire shows some 690,000 clones, 90% found once; its top ten account for less than 40%. Study-wide points: Larger estimated richness was generally recorded for naive subsets relative to memory subsets.

V gave up 4 bases and J gave up 3 bases; unmatched junction bases: 11. Germline V lookup: CDR1 SGHRS, CDR2 YFSETQ. This CDR3 contains 17 residues. The chain uses TRBV5-1 and TRBJ2-3; 10 bases are a match to TRBD2. The sequenced material came from memory CD8+ T cells from PBMCs. Subset noted: CD45RO+ cells pooled with CCR7-negative TemRA cells. This TCR came from a man aged 18 to 29 in good health. Some clones in this sample may be carry-over from other donors' samples. CDR3 sequence: CASSRSQREGRTDTQYF. The CDR3 DNA follows: TGCGCCAGCAGCCGGTCGCAGCGGGAGGGCCGTACAGATACGCAGTATTTT.